These 4 T cell receptor beta chains share one sample of origin, sequenced in a study of blood T cell repertoires in COVID-19. TCRdb's copy holds only in-frame clones and misses some; the assay was immunoSEQ multiplex PCR. This table holds 130,000 to 150,000 clones, 75% to 90% found once. Sequenced sample: peripheral blood. The receptor source for this set is a woman aged 45-60 years with acute or convalescent COVID-19.

The gene calls are TRBV3-1 (or the pseudogene TRBV3-2) and TRBJ2-2, with TRBD1 as a possible D gene (6 bases). CDR3 length equals 14 residues. Looked up from germline, CDR1 is LGHDT and CDR2 is YNNKEL (reference sequence). The V end was cut by 4 bases, the J end by 4 bases, with 10 bases between. CDR3 DNA sequence: TGTGCCAGCAGCCTAGGGGGTCCCACCGGGGAGCTGTTTTTT. This encodes CASSLGGPTGELFF.

The gene calls are TRBV6-5 and TRBJ2-1, with a possible D match to TRBD2 (5 bases). The germline CDR1 and CDR2 sequences are MNHEY and SVGAGI. Trimming shortened V by 2 bases and J by 0 bases, and 8 bases separated the two germline ends. The CDR3 spans 15 residues. CDR3 bases: TGTGCCAGCAGTTACGGACTCGACTCCTACAATGAGCAGTTCTTC. Amino acid sequence: CASSYGLDSYNEQFF.

The chain has TRBV7-3 and TRBJ2-1; 11 positions match TRBD2. The ends lost 1 base at V and 6 bases at J; junction bases unmatched: 5. This CDR3 has 16 amino acids. Germline CDR1 reads SGHTA; CDR2 reads FQGTGA. CDR3 amino acids: CASSLSRLAGSNEQFF. CDR3 sequence (DNA): TGTGCCAGCAGCTTAAGTCGACTAGCGGGAAGCAATGAGCAGTTCTTC.

This chain uses TRBV2 with TRBJ2-5; 8 bases fit TRBD2. There are 15 residues in the CDR3. The V segment lost 8 bases and the J segment 5 bases; nucleotides outside the gene matches: 13. From germline, CDR1 is SNHLY and CDR2 FYNNEI. CDR3 nucleotide sequence: TGTGCCAGCGCACCACAGCGGGAGCGGGGGGAGACCCAGTACTTC. It codes for CASAPQRERGETQYF.